The entry below describes one TCR beta chain. The target antigen is unknown. The data belong to a study of T cell responses to AZD1222 COVID-19 vaccine. The study, taken as a whole, reports: Increases in Spike-specific TCR breadth and depth were seen after two AZD1222 doses. Donors were mostly white British, more females; clonal diversity possibly underestimated. Baseline testing showed seropositivity in only five or six AZD1222 recipients. Spike-wide coverage was observed for vaccine-associated CD4 TCRs, with dominant responses at 160-218 and 743-854.

V was pared by 8 bases and J by 5 bases, with 9 bases of the junction left unmatched. The CDR3 has 15 residues. Germline lookup yields CDR1 MNHEY and CDR2 SVGAGI. Repertoires were generated with immunoSEQ multiplex PCR, while TCRdb's copy carries only in-frame clones and drops some. This sample has some 86,000 clones, with 80% found just once. Specimen: peripheral blood, collected on day 0 of AZD1222 vaccination. The receptor was isolated from an adult in good health. The chain employs TRBV6-5 and TRBJ1-1; 12 bases are shared with TRBD1. CDR3 protein: CASWRDRGRETEAFF. CDR3 sequence (DNA): TGTGCCAGCTGGAGGGACAGGGGGCGAGAAACTGAAGCTTTCTTT.